These 2 T cell receptor beta chains came from one sample sequenced in a study of regulatory T cells in long-lasting Graves disease. Stated time point: newly diagnosed GD, antithyroid drugs for less than 3 months. Following extraction of RNA from PBMCs, that RNA was used to make the TCR library. Assembly of TCR beta libraries relied on iRepertoire HTBI primers together with Arm-PCR of CDR3 regions. TCRdb re-analysed the multiplex PCR reads in MiXCR, keeping a single row per CDR3 protein. The sample has around 470,000 distinct CDR3 sequences; approximately 15% are singletons. The same data also contributed to another study, on T cells in Graves' hyperthyroidism and ophthalmopathy.

This specimen consisted of peripheral blood mononuclear cells (PBMCs), obtained at new diagnosis, from a patient treated with antithyroid drugs. Source of these receptors: a woman aged 45-65 years with Graves disease.

This clonotype was detected many times. The chain carries TRBV29-1 and TRBJ1-2; no firm D call. The germline CDR1 and CDR2 sequences are SQVTM and ANQGSEA. The ends were cut back, 3 bases at V and 7 bases at J, with 12 bases in the middle. CDR3 size: 12 residues. The CDR3, as DNA: TGCAGCGTTGACGGACCTGAGGGTGGCTACACCTTC. This codes for CSVDGPEGGYTF.

The chain couples TRBV28 to TRBJ2-1, with D possibly being TRBD1 (5 bases). From germline, CDR1 is MDHEN and CDR2 SYDVKM. The CDR3 is made up of 15 amino acids. V lost 1 base to trimming and J lost 5 bases, with 12 bases between them. The CDR3 reads CASSLFVTGHNEQFF. In DNA, the CDR3 is TGTGCCAGCAGTTTATTTGTAACAGGTCACAATGAGCAGTTCTTC.